Each of the 14 T cell receptor beta chains below was sequenced from the same sample in a study of blood T cell repertoires in COVID-19. Method: immunoSEQ multiplex PCR; TCRdb's copy keeps in-frame clones and lacks some. The repertoire consists of 150,000 to 200,000 clones, with around 83% occurring once and the leading ten covering just under 8.5%. The sample taken for sequencing was peripheral blood. These receptors were obtained from a woman in her sixties with acute or convalescent COVID-19.

The V gene is TRBV19, the J gene TRBJ1-1; D may be TRBD1 (6 bases). Germline V CDR1 and CDR2: LNHDA, SQIVND (reference sequence). The CDR3 has 15 amino acids. Trimming cost V 3 bases and J 3 bases, with 14 bases left between them. CDR3 residues: CASSITTGVDTEAFF. The CDR3 DNA is TGTGCCAGTAGTATCACGACAGGCGTCGACACTGAAGCTTTCTTT. Supplemented by reference TRBV19 and TRBJ1-1, the full variable domain reads DGGITQSPKYLFRKEGQNVTLSCEQNLNHDAMYWYRQDPGQGLRLIYYSQIVNDFQKGDIAEGYSVSREKKESFPLTVTSAQKNPTAFYLCASSITTGVDTEAFFGQGTRLTVV.

This rearrangement joins TRBV10-1 to TRBJ1-1; 7 positions match TRBD1. Germline V gene sequence: CDR1 WNHNN, CDR2 SYGVQD (reference sequence). CDR3 size: 13 residues. The junction had 4 bases not matched to a gene; V was cut back by 4 bases and J by 5 bases. Here the CDR3 DNA reads TGCGCCAGCAGTGGACAGGGATGGACTGAAGCTTTCTTT. This gives the protein CASSGQGWTEAFF.

The V call is TRBV11-3, the J call TRBJ2-2; 10 nucleotides agree with TRBD2. Germline CDR1 and CDR2: SGHNT and YENEEA. The CDR3 totals 18 residues. The V segment lost 0 bases and the J segment 6 bases; nucleotides outside the gene matches: 10. The CDR3 DNA sequence: TGTGCCAGCAGCTTAGACACTTGGTCTAGCGGGAGTGCCGGGGAGCTGTTTTTT. Translating it yields CASSLDTWSSGSAGELFF.

The chain employs TRBV19 and TRBJ1-2; 7 positions agree with TRBD1. Looked up from germline, CDR1 is LNHDA and CDR2 is SQIVND (reference sequence). V lost 5 bases to trimming and J lost 7 bases; unmatched junction nucleotides: 4. The CDR3 is made up of 12 amino acids. CDR3 amino acids: CASSFRQGGYTF. The CDR3, as DNA: TGTGCCAGTAGTTTTCGACAGGGTGGCTACACCTTC.

This chain joins TRBV30 and TRBJ2-7; 8 positions match TRBD2. The CDR3 spans 14 residues. CDR1 and CDR2 from the germline V gene are GTSNPN and SVGIG (reference sequence). The V segment lost 0 bases and the J segment 4 bases; nucleotides outside the gene matches: 5. CDR3 sequence reads: CAWSVGGLVYEQYF. The CDR3 DNA sequence: TGTGCCTGGAGTGTAGGGGGACTAGTGTACGAGCAGTACTTC.

This rearrangement joins TRBV5-6 to TRBJ2-5, with 8 bases matching TRBD1. From germline, CDR1 is SGHDT and CDR2 YYEEEE. CDR3 length: 16 residues. Trimming cost V 2 bases and J 5 bases; bases outside gene matches: 11. The CDR3 DNA reads TGTGCCAGCAGCTTAGGTATCGGACAGGGTTTGGAGACCCAGTACTTC. Translation: CASSLGIGQGLETQYF.

The J gene is TRBJ2-1, the V gene TRBV10-3, with D possibly TRBD1 on 5 matching bases. The V end was cut by 0 bases, the J end by 0 bases, with 12 bases between. Germline V lookup: CDR1 ENHRY, CDR2 SYGVKD. This CDR3 region has 17 residues. CDR3 sequence: CAISESRQGISYNEQFF. The CDR3 DNA reads as TGTGCCATCAGTGAGTCGAGGCAGGGAATCTCCTACAATGAGCAGTTCTTC.

V gene TRBV2 combines with J gene TRBJ1-1; TRBD1 is a possible D gene (6 bases). In germline, CDR1 is SNHLY, CDR2 FYNNEI. The CDR3 covers 14 residues. V lost 6 bases, J lost 4 bases, and 15 bases lay in between. The CDR3 reads CASRTGPGGTEAFF. For the CDR3, the DNA is TGTGCCAGCAGGACAGGCCCTGGTGGCACTGAAGCTTTCTTT.

This chain uses TRBV5-1 with TRBJ2-1; 11 nucleotides align to TRBD2. The CDR3 extends over 15 amino acids. Germline CDR1 reads SGHRS; CDR2 reads YFSETQ. The V segment lost 5 bases and the J segment 3 bases; nucleotides outside the gene matches: 4. The CDR3 coding sequence is TGCGCCAGCAGACCAGGGACTAGCGGCTACAATGAGCAGTTCTTC. Translation gives CASRPGTSGYNEQFF.

This rearrangement joins TRBV6-4 to TRBJ2-2; TRBD1 aligns across 7 bases. V lost 6 bases to trimming and J lost 3 bases; unmatched junction nucleotides: 4. Germline V CDR1 and CDR2: MRHNA, SNTAGT. CDR3 length equals 14 residues. CDR3 region: CASRPQGDTGELFF. DNA of the CDR3: TGTGCCAGCAGACCCCAGGGGGACACCGGGGAGCTGTTTTTT.

The chain links TRBV11-2 to TRBJ2-5, with D unclear. CDR3 length: 12 amino acids. Between the trimmed V and J ends, which lost 0 bases and 7 bases, there was a span of 6 bases. CDR1 and CDR2 from the germline V gene are SGHAT and FQNNGV. The CDR3: CASSLEAGTQYF. CDR3 in DNA: TGTGCCAGCAGCTTAGAAGCTGGGACCCAGTACTTC. The whole variable domain, remainder taken from reference TRBV11-2 and TRBJ2-5, is EAGVAQSPRYKIIEKRQSVAFWCNPISGHATLYWYQQILGQGPKLLIQFQNNGVVDDSQLPKDRFSAERLKGVDSTLKIQPAKLEDSAVYLCASSLEAGTQYFGPGTRLLVL.

The chain joins TRBV6-5 to TRBJ2-7; unclear D gene. The CDR3 covers 13 residues. Per germline, CDR1 MNHEY and CDR2 SVGAGI. V was cut by 1 base and J by 3 bases, with 7 bases left in between. This chain's CDR3 is CASSYLPDYEQYF. CDR3 nucleotide sequence: TGTGCCAGCAGTTACTTGCCAGACTACGAGCAGTACTTC.

With respect to this clone: In the same sample, other DNA sequences code for this CDR3. V gene TRBV19 combines with J gene TRBJ2-5; 12 bases match TRBD2. The germline V gene has CDR1 LNHDA and CDR2 SQIVND (reference sequence). The CDR3 is made up of 14 amino acids. The V segment lost 6 bases and the J segment 4 bases; nucleotides outside the gene matches: 3. This CDR3 is CASSPGLAGETQYF. DNA for the CDR3: TGTGCCAGTAGCCCGGGACTAGCGGGAGAGACCCAGTACTTC. The complete variable domain, with remaining parts taken from reference TRBV19 and TRBJ2-5, reads DGGITQSPKYLFRKEGQNVTLSCEQNLNHDAMYWYRQDPGQGLRLIYYSQIVNDFQKGDIAEGYSVSREKKESFPLTVTSAQKNPTAFYLCASSPGLAGETQYFGPGTRLLVL.

The gene calls are TRBV7-9 and TRBJ1-2, with no clear D. Between the trimmed V and J ends, which lost 3 bases and 7 bases, there was a span of 12 bases. The CDR3 has 13 residues. In germline, CDR1 is SEHNR, CDR2 FQNEAQ (reference sequence). This chain's CDR3 is CASSFDPEGGYTF. CDR3 DNA sequence: TGTGCCAGCAGCTTTGATCCTGAGGGTGGCTACACCTTC. The full variable domain, with the rest looked up from reference TRBV7-9 and TRBJ1-2, is DTGVSQNPRHKITKRGQNVTFRCDPISEHNRLYWYRQTLGQGPEFLTYFQNEAQLEKSRLLSDRFSAERPKGSFSTLEIQRTEQGDSAMYLCASSFDPEGGYTFGSGTRLTVV.